The source of this T cell receptor beta chain is a study of T cell responses to AZD1222 COVID-19 vaccine. Study as a whole: The analysis combined second doses at about 4 or about 12 weeks.

A word on this clone: Antigen unknown.

Germline assignment: CDR1 ENHRY and CDR2 SYGVKD. The ends were cut back, 9 bases at V and 6 bases at J, with 9 bases in the middle. This CDR3 is built from 12 residues. The study's findings and limits: Nearly half of the spike-specific TCRs reportedly recognize variant regions that carry no mutations.

Clones were sequenced by immunoSEQ multiplex PCR, and TCRdb holds only the in-frame ones, with some missing. The sample gives more than 120,000 clones, roughly 91% of which show up once; approximately 5.4% is in the top ten. Sequencing used peripheral blood, obtained on day 0 of AZD1222 vaccination. The TCR originated in an adult in good health. The rearrangement uses TRBV10-3 and TRBJ1-6; maybe TRBD1 (6 bases). The CDR3, as DNA: TGTGCCATTCAGGGGTCTAATTCACCCCTCCACTTT. Translation: CAIQGSNSPLHF.